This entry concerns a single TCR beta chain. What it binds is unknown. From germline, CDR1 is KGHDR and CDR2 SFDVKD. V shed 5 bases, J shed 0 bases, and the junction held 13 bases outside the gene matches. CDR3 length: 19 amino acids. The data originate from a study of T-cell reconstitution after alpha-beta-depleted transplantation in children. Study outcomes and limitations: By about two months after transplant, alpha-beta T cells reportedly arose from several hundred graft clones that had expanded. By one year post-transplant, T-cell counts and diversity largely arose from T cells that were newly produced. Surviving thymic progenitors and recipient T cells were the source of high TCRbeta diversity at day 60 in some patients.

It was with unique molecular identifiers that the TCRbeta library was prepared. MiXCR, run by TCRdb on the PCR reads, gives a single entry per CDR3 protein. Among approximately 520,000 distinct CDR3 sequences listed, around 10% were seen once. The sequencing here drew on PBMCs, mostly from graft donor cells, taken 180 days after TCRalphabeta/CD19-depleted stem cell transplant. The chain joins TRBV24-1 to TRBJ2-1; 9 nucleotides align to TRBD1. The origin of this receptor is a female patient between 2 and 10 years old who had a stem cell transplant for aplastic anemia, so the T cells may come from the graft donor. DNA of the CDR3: TGTGCCACCAGTGGAAGGGCAAACAGGGGGCTCAGCTCCTACAATGAGCAGTTCTTC. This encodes CATSGRANRGLSSYNEQFF.